Presented here are 2 T cell receptor beta chains from one specimen sequenced in a study of cytomegalovirus exposure and HLA in healthy donors. The assay was immunoSEQ multiplex PCR, and TCRdb's table has in-frame clones only and misses some. The sample includes a few hundred thousand clones, under 95% of them seen just once. Sequenced: PBMCs. The source is a young woman in good health and CMV-seronegative.

This rearrangement joins TRBV10-3 to TRBJ2-3; tentatively, D is TRBD2 (6 bases). The CDR3 sequence is 15 residues long. Trimming removed 7 bases at V and 0 bases at J, with 14 bases between. Germline V gives CDR1 ENHRY, CDR2 SYGVKD. The CDR3 DNA follows: TGTGCCATCAACCCAGCGGGTTCTAGCACAGATACGCAGTATTTT. It specifies CAINPAGSSTDTQYF.

This clone was picked up one time. The chain links TRBV6-1 to TRBJ1-2; no clear D. V was trimmed by 6 bases and J by 4 bases, leaving 12 bases between them. The CDR3 has 13 amino acids. The germline V gene has CDR1 MNHNS and CDR2 SASEGT. CDR3 in DNA: TGTGCCAGCAGGGAGGGAGCTGCCTATGGCTACACCTTC. Encoded protein: CASREGAAYGYTF.